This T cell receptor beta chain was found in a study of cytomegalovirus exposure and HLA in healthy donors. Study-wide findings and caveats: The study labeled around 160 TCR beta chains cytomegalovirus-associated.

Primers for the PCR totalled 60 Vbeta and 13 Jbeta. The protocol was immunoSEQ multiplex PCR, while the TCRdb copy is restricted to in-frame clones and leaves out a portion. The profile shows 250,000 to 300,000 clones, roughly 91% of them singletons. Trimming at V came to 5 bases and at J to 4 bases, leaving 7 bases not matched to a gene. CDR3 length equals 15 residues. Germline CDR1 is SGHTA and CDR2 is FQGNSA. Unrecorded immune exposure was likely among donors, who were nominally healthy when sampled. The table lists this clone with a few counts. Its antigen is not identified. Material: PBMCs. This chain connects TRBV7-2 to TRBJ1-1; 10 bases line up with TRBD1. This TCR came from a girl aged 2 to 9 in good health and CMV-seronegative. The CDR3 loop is CASSRTGGMVTEAFF. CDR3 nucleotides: TGTGCCAGCAGCCGGACAGGGGGGATGGTCACTGAAGCTTTCTTT.